This record concerns one TCR beta chain sequence. Its antigen is undetermined. The germline V gene has CDR1 SEHNR and CDR2 FQNEAQ (reference sequence). V gave up 0 bases and J gave up 6 bases; unmatched junction bases: 6. The CDR3 runs to 15 residues. Extraction of roughly 2 micrograms of genomic DNA from cryopreserved PBMCs supplied material for TCR beta libraries. The data originate from a study of cytotoxic CD8 clonotypes in ibrutinib-treated CLL. Notes on the study in general: Progressing patients had sampling times that differed from those of sustained-remission patients. Clonality went up at the time of ibrutinib response, stayed stable in sustained remission, and later dropped back toward its baseline level at progression.

The repertoire was sequenced with immunoSEQ multiplex PCR; TCRdb's copy has only in-frame clones and lacks some. The sample yields 140,000 or so clones, 79% seen once. The chain recombines TRBV7-9 with TRBJ2-7; 9 bases align to TRBD1. The source material was PBMCs, sampled after 12 months of ibrutinib treatment. This clonotype was sampled from a human donor with chronic lymphocytic leukemia. CDR3 loop: CASSLAFRTGVEQYF. Written as DNA, the CDR3 is TGTGCCAGCAGCTTAGCGTTCCGGACAGGGGTCGAGCAGTACTTC.